This TCR beta chain was sequenced for a study of radiotherapy plus CTLA-4 blockade in lung cancer. This CDR3 has 11 residues. Germline-derived CDR1 and CDR2 are MDHEN and SYDVKM. The V gene lost 8 bases and the J gene lost 6 bases, with 10 bases spanning the gap. The data were produced by immunoSEQ multiplex PCR, yet TCRdb's version contains in-frame clones alone and is incomplete. Altogether around 82,000 clones are present, approximately 84% being singletons, with the ten largest covering 0.79%. The sample here was peripheral blood, taken from a patient treated with radiotherapy plus ipilimumab. This chain connects TRBV28 to TRBJ1-1; D perhaps matches TRBD1 (5 bases). This TCR came from a human donor with non-small cell lung cancer who had stable disease on radiotherapy plus ipilimumab. As DNA, the CDR3 is TGTGCCAGCCTGGGACTTTCTGAAGCTTTCTTT. Translating gives CASLGLSEAFF.